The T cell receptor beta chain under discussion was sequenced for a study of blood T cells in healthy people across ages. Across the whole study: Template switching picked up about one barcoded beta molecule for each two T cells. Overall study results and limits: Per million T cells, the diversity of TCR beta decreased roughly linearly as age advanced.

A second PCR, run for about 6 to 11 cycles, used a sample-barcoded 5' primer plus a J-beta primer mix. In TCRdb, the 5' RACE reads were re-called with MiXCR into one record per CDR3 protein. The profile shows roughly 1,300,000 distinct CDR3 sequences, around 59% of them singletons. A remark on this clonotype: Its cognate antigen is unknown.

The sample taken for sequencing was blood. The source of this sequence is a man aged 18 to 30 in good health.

CDR3 amino acids: CASIRAGGSPAIYEQYF. CDR3 DNA: TGTGCCAGCATTAGGGCGGGAGGATCCCCCGCTATCTACGAGCAGTACTTC. The rearrangement links TRBV6-5 to TRBJ2-7; 8 nucleotides match TRBD2. The ends lost 7 bases at V and 3 bases at J; junction bases unmatched: 17. This CDR3 spans 17 amino acids. Germline-derived CDR1 and CDR2 are MNHEY and SVGAGI.